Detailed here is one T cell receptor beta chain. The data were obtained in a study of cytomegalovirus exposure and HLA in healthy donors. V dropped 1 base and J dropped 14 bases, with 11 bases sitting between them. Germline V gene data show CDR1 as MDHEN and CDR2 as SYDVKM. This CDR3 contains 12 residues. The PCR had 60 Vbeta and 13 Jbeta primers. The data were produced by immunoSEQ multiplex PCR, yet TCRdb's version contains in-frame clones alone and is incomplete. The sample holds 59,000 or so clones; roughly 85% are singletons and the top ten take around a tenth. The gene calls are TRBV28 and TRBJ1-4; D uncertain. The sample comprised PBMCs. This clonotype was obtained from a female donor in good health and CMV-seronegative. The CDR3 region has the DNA TGTGCCAGCAGTTTATCGGACTTGGGGCTGTTTTTT. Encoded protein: CASSLSDLGLFF.